These 4 T cell receptor beta chains were all obtained from the same sample, sequenced in a study of spatial heterogeneity in lung cancer. Overall study findings and caveats: For expanded intratumoral alpha and beta TCRs, counts tracked tumor mutation counts.

TCRdb reprocessed the 5' RACE reads via MiXCR and lists one record per CDR3 protein. This table holds a few thousand distinct CDR3 sequences, almost 9% found once. These TCRs are of unknown antigen specificity. Sample time point: sample taken at primary tumor resection. The sequenced sample was lung tumor tissue, obtained at surgery. All receptors derive from a female donor with early-stage non-small cell lung cancer.

The table lists this clonotype with many counts. This chain's CDR3 is CAWSVVESGGYTF. The DNA of the CDR3 is TGTGCCTGGAGTGTAGTCGAGTCTGGTGGCTACACCTTC. The chain is built from TRBV30 and TRBJ1-2; D is unclear. Germline V gives CDR1 GTSNPN, CDR2 SVGIG (reference sequence). The CDR3 spans 13 residues. V was clipped by 0 bases and J by 7 bases, with 12 bases between them.

This clonotype is medium-sized by share. The chain couples TRBV30 to TRBJ1-4; the match to TRBD1 covers 7 bases. CDR1 GTSNPN and CDR2 SVGIG come from the germline V gene (reference sequence). This CDR3 has 14 residues. Trimming took 0 bases from V and 7 from J; bases not matched to a gene: 5. CDR3 in amino acids: CAWSVKGAGEKLFF. CDR3 DNA: TGTGCCTGGAGTGTGAAGGGGGCGGGTGAAAAACTGTTTTTT.

This clonotype was recorded many times. The chain links TRBV7-9 to TRBJ2-4; TRBD2 is a possible D gene (5 bases). This CDR3 is 12 amino acids long. Germline V gives CDR1 SEHNR, CDR2 FQNEAQ (reference sequence). Between the trimmed V and J ends, which lost 2 bases and 7 bases, there was a span of 6 bases. The CDR3, as DNA: TGTGCCAGCAGCTTATGGGAGAACATTCAGTACTTC. Its translation: CASSLWENIQYF.

Comments on this clonotype: A much larger clonotype is one base distant, so this may be a read error. The V gene is TRBV6-6, the J gene TRBJ1-1, with unresolved D. The germline V gene encodes CDR1 MNHNY and CDR2 SVGAGI (reference sequence). This CDR3 has 13 amino acids. CDR3 in amino acids: CASSYPSNTEASF. The CDR3 nucleotides are TGTGCCAGCAGTTACCCTTCGAACACTGAAGCTTCCTTT.